This T cell receptor (beta chain) emerged from a study of blood T cell repertoires in COVID-19. Study context: The origin of the acute and convalescent COVID-19 samples was the United States, Italy and Spain.

The germline V gene has CDR1 LNHDA and CDR2 SQIVND (reference sequence). Trimming removed 8 bases from V and 2 bases from J, with 13 bases in between. There are 14 residues in the CDR3. Everyone who took part was roughly 18 to 90 years old, and they came from 20 to 25 US areas. Profiled with immunoSEQ multiplex PCR; TCRdb holds only in-frame clones, not every one. The sample contains approximately 200,000 clones, 75% to 90% of which appear only once. Sequencing input: PBMCs or T cells enriched from blood (not recorded which). The source is a man aged 30-40 years who had recovered from COVID-19. The rearrangement links TRBV19 to TRBJ1-5; tentative D call: TRBD1 (5 bases). The CDR3 spells CASRLGPGNQPQHF. The CDR3 DNA reads TGTGCCAGTCGACTGGGGCCGGGCAATCAGCCCCAGCATTTT.